What follows is one TCR beta chain and its context. The target antigen is unknown. The entry originates in a study of PD-1 blockade in classical Hodgkin lymphoma. Study-level findings and limits: Reported findings placed baseline TCR diversity lower in newly diagnosed patients (compared with healthy donors).

Clones were sequenced by immunoSEQ multiplex PCR, and TCRdb holds only the in-frame ones, with some missing. The sample contains some 21,000 clones, approximately 85% of which appear only once. Documented time point: cycle 4 day 1 (C4D1), after less than seven weeks of nivolumab. Every patient was affected by relapse after autologous stem cell transplantation, while exposure to brentuximab vedotin was not uniform. The ends lost 4 bases at V and 4 bases at J; junction bases unmatched: 5. Germline V lookup: CDR1 LGHNA, CDR2 YSLEER. CDR3 length: 15 residues. The sequence was obtained from a human donor with classical Hodgkin lymphoma. The J gene is TRBJ2-7, the V gene TRBV4-3; 12 bases line up with TRBD2. Sample: peripheral blood mononuclear cells (PBMCs), taken before the fourth cycle of nivolumab. CDR3: CASSPGLAGSYEQYF. In DNA form, the CDR3 reads TGCGCCAGCAGCCCGGGACTAGCGGGTTCGTACGAGCAGTACTTC.